The T cell receptor (beta chain) under discussion was sequenced for a study of T cells in Graves' hyperthyroidism and ophthalmopathy. Study results and caveats: Appearing also in blood were most of the thyroid clonotypes expanded above 0.001.

Amplification yielded TCR beta CDR3 regions, with RNA transcripts as the source. The HTBI set primed first-round TCR CDR3 RT-PCR. TCRdb re-called the multiplex PCR reads with MiXCR, one entry per CDR3 protein. This sample carries more than 100,000 distinct CDR3 sequences, approximately 50% of them seen once, and the ten largest clones take roughly 25%. In regard to this clonotype: The antigen remains undetermined. The junction departs from the called germline gene at one end, perhaps through a read error.

It was uncontrolled infection, other autoimmune disease, pregnancy or lactation that excluded patients. Diagnosis relied on clinical symptoms, serum thyroxine and TRAb, thyroid ultrasound and orbital computed tomography. Source material: blood. The sequence was collected from a man aged 40-49 years with Graves' hyperthyroidism.

CDR3 sequence reads: CASRGTVGGSYEQYF. Written as DNA, the CDR3 is TGTGCCAGCAGGGGAACGGTCGGGGGAAGCTACGAGCAGTACTTT. V and J are TRBV6-6 and TRBJ1-6, with D possibly matching TRBD1 (5 bases). Germline values: CDR1 MNHNY, CDR2 SVGAGI (reference sequence). CDR3 length equals 15 residues.